What follows are 13 T cell receptor beta chains derived from one specimen sequenced in a study of shared clonotypes between healthy human individuals. Clones were read by immunoSEQ multiplex PCR, and TCRdb kept only the in-frame ones, dropping some. The profile shows around 990,000 clones, approximately 77% of them singletons. The sequencing sample was made of memory CD4+ T cells from PBMCs. Subset reported: CD45RA-negative fraction. The receptors here all came from a man between 18 and 35 years old in good health. Some clones in this sample may be carry-over from other donors' samples.

V and J are TRBV5-1 and TRBJ2-5; D ambiguous. Germline V lookup: CDR1 SGHRS, CDR2 YFSETQ. The CDR3 runs 15 residues. V shed 0 bases and J shed 0 bases, with 9 bases lying between them. Here the CDR3 reads CASSLVGLNQETQYF. CDR3 DNA sequence: TGCGCCAGCAGCTTGGTCGGTCTGAACCAAGAGACCCAGTACTTC.

The J gene is TRBJ2-1, the V gene TRBV7-8; a weak D match, TRBD2 (5 bases). V shed 3 bases and J shed 2 bases, with 11 bases lying between them. CDR1 SGHVS and CDR2 FQNEAQ come from the germline V gene. This CDR3 region has 15 residues. The CDR3 loop is CASSFLLATYNEQFF. The CDR3 DNA is TGTGCCAGCAGCTTCTTGTTAGCGACCTACAATGAGCAGTTCTTC.

V is TRBV7-2 and J is TRBJ1-2; TRBD1 aligns across 7 bases. The CDR3 extends over 13 amino acids. Germline CDR1 reads SGHTA; CDR2 reads FQGNSA. J gave up 5 bases and V 5 bases, and 5 bases lay outside the gene matches. The CDR3 DNA reads as TGTGCCAGCAGCCCTGGGACAGAGTATGGCTACACCTTC. Residues: CASSPGTEYGYTF.

This chain connects TRBV27 to TRBJ2-2, with D possibly matching TRBD2 (5 bases). The ends were cut back, 0 bases at V and 4 bases at J, with 9 bases in the middle. The CDR3 extends over 15 amino acids. The germline gives CDR1 MNHEY, CDR2 SMNVEV (reference sequence). CDR3 in DNA: TGTGCCAGCAGTTTATCTCGGCTAGCCACCGGGGAGCTGTTTTTT. Translation: CASSLSRLATGELFF.

The chain uses TRBV7-2 and TRBJ1-1; 7 nucleotides align to TRBD1. J lost 0 bases, V lost 5 bases, and 18 bases had no gene match. This CDR3 has 19 residues. Looked up from germline, CDR1 is SGHTA and CDR2 is FQGNSA. Written as DNA, the CDR3 is TGTGCCAGCAGCCGGGGGTTCGGGACAGCGCGGGTCATGAACACTGAAGCTTTCTTT. Protein product: CASSRGFGTARVMNTEAFF.

The chain combines TRBV18 with TRBJ1-1, with a tentative D call TRBD1 (6 bases). The CDR3 runs 16 residues. Trimming pared 0 bases from V and 0 bases from J, leaving 11 bases between. CDR1 and CDR2 from the germline V gene are KGHSH and LQKENI. DNA of the CDR3: TGTGCCAGCTCACCACCGGGGGGCCTTGTGAACACTGAAGCTTTCTTT. It encodes CASSPPGGLVNTEAFF.

Only a few counts were recorded for this clone. The V gene is TRBV5-1, the J gene TRBJ1-2; D ambiguous. Germline V gene lookup returns CDR1 SGHRS and CDR2 YFSETQ. V lost 3 bases to trimming and J lost 6 bases, with 12 bases between them. The CDR3 length is 13 residues. The chain's CDR3 is CASSSRVEDGYTF. CDR3 coding DNA: TGCGCCAGCAGCTCCCGGGTGGAGGATGGCTACACCTTC.

This chain joins TRBV25-1 and TRBJ2-7, with TRBD1 identical over 9 bases. The germline gives CDR1 MGHDK, CDR2 SYGVNS. This CDR3 is built from 16 residues. Trimming at V came to 3 bases and at J to 0 bases, leaving 6 bases not matched to a gene. CDR3 amino acids: CASSDPGTGLSYEQYF. As DNA, the CDR3 is TGTGCCAGCAGTGACCCGGGGACAGGGCTCTCCTACGAGCAGTACTTC.

The V call is TRBV5-1, the J call TRBJ2-2, with no clear D. The CDR3 spans 16 residues. Germline V CDR1 and CDR2: SGHRS, YFSETQ. V lost 2 bases, J lost 0 bases, and 11 bases lay in between. CDR3 bases: TGCGCCAGCAGCTTTGGGCTAGTCGCGAACACCGGGGAGCTGTTTTTT. Translating gives CASSFGLVANTGELFF.

The chain combines TRBV7-9 with TRBJ2-7; no firm D call. The ends were cut back, 0 bases at V and 4 bases at J, with 4 bases in the middle. The CDR3 totals 12 residues. From germline, CDR1 is SEHNR and CDR2 FQNEAQ (reference sequence). The CDR3, as DNA: TGTGCCAGCAGCTTAGCTGAATACGAGCAGTACTTC. Amino acid sequence: CASSLAEYEQYF.

The table lists this clone with a count of one. The gene calls are TRBV19 and TRBJ2-6, with unresolved D. Germline assignment: CDR1 LNHDA and CDR2 SQIVND (reference sequence). Trimming stripped 3 bases from V and 1 base from J, with 7 bases between. This CDR3 is built from 15 residues. The CDR3 nucleotides are TGTGCCAGTAGTATTTACTCTTCTGGGGCCAACGTCCTGACTTTC. Amino acid sequence: CASSIYSSGANVLTF.

The V call is TRBV5-4, the J call TRBJ2-3; D not resolved. Germline V gene data show CDR1 as SGHNT and CDR2 as YYREEE (reference sequence). The CDR3 loop spans 13 amino acids. V lost 1 base to trimming and J lost 4 bases, with 7 bases between them. The CDR3 spells CASSLRSPDTQYF. The CDR3 DNA reads TGTGCCAGCAGCTTGCGGAGTCCAGATACGCAGTATTTT.

The chain employs TRBV30 and TRBJ2-7; unclear D gene. Germline V gene lookup returns CDR1 GTSNPN and CDR2 SVGIG (reference sequence). CDR3 length: 12 amino acids. V was cut by 1 base and J by 2 bases, with 6 bases left in between. The CDR3 loop is CAWSEQTYEQYF. In DNA form, the CDR3 reads TGTGCCTGGAGTGAACAGACCTACGAGCAGTACTTC.